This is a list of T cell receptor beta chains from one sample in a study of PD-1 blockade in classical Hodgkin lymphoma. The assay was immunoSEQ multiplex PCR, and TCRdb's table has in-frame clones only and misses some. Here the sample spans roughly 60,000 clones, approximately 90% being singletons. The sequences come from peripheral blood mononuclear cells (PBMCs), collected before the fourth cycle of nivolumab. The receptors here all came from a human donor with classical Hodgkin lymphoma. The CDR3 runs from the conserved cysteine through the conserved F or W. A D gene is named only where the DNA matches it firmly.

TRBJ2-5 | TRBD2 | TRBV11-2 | CASSKVSGGATETQYF | TGTGCCAGCAGCAAAGTTAGCGGGGGGGCGACGGAGACCCAGTACTTC
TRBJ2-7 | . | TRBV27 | CASSSQVASYEQYF | TGTGCCAGCAGTTCCCAAGTGGCCTCCTACGAGCAGTACTTC
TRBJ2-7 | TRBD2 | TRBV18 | CASSPGTSMNEQYF | TGTGCCAGCTCACCAGGGACTAGTATGAACGAGCAGTACTTC
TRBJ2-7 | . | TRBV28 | CASSFEGGGRPYEQYF | TGTGCCAGCAGTTTCGAGGGAGGTGGCAGACCCTACGAGCAGTACTTC
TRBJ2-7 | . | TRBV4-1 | CASSQVARGSTESYEQYF | TGCGCCAGCAGCCAAGTGGCCCGGGGGAGCACGGAGTCCTACGAGCAGTACTTC
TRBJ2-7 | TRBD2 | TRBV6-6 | CASSRLAGSYEQYF | TGTGCCAGCAGTCGTCTAGCGGGATCCTACGAGCAGTACTTC
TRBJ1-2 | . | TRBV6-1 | CANQGNGYTF | TGTGCCAACCAGGGGAATGGCTACACCTTC
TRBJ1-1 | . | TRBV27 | CASSFQGLGGTEAFF | TGTGCCAGCAGTTTTCAGGGACTCGGGGGCACTGAAGCTTTCTTT
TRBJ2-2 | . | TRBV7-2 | CALKGWNTGELFF | TGTGCCCTTAAGGGATGGAACACCGGGGAGCTGTTTTTT
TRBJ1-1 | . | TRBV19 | CASSIQGNGPTEAFF | TGTGCCAGTAGTATCCAAGGAAACGGACCGACTGAAGCTTTCTTT
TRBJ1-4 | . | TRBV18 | CASTRMDEKLFF | TGTGCCAGCACACGCATGGATGAAAAACTGTTTTTT
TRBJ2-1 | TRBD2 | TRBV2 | CASSETLASGEQFF | TGTGCCAGCAGTGAAACCCTAGCTAGCGGGGAGCAGTTCTTC
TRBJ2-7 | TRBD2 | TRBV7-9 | CASSSGLAGAEQYF | TGTGCCAGCAGCTCGGGACTAGCGGGGGCGGAACAGTACTTC
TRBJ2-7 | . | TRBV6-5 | CASSYSTGFSYEQYF | TGTGCCAGCAGTTACTCGACGGGTTTCAGCTACGAGCAGTACTTC
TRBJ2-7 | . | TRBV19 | CASSTPGGVDEQYF | TGTGCCAGTAGTACCCCAGGAGGGGTCGACGAGCAGTACTTC